This section outlines one T cell receptor (beta chain) sequence together with its context. Germline V lookup: CDR1 LNHDA, CDR2 SQIVND (reference sequence). The CDR3 sequence is 14 residues long. Trimming pared 2 bases from V and 1 base from J, leaving 7 bases between. This record comes from a study of blood T cell repertoires in COVID-19. About the research overall: Whether acute or convalescent, the COVID-19 samples came from the United States, Italy and Spain. T cells, B-cell-depleted T cells, or PBMCs provided the cDNA or gDNA that served as material.

As handled by the study authors: Researchers report that nucleated cell counts were estimated from reference gene primer amplification. Only in-frame clones appear in the TCRdb table, and some are missing; sequencing was by immunoSEQ multiplex PCR. V and J calls and clone size are copied from that table; D and trimming were computed from the DNA. The table includes around 40,000 clones, 75% to 85% detected once. The rearrangement joins TRBV19 to TRBJ2-3; tentatively, D is TRBD1 (6 bases). The TCR sequence derives from a human donor in a cohort sampled during active COVID-19. Source material: peripheral blood. CDR3 loop: CASSIRTGTDTQYF. The CDR3 region has the DNA TGTGCCAGTAGTATAAGGACAGGCACAGATACGCAGTATTTT.